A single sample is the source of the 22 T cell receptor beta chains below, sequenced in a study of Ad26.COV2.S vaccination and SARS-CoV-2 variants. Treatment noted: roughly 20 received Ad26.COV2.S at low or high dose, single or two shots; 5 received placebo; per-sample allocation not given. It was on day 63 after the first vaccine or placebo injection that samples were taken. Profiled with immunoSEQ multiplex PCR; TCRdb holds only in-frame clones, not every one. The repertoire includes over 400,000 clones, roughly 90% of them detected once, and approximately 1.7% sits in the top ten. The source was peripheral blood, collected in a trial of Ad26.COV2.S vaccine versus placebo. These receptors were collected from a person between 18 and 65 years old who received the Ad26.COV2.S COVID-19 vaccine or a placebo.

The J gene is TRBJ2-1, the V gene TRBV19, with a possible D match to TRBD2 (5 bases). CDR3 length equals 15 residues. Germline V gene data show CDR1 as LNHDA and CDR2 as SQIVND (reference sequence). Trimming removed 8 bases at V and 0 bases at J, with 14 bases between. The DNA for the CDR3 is TGTGCCAGTGCTCATTCGGGAAGCTCCTACAATGAGCAGTTCTTC. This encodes CASAHSGSSYNEQFF.

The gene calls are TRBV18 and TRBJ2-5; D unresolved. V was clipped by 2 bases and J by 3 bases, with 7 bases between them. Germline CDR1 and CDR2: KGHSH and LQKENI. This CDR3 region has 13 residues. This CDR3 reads CASSPGPKETQYF. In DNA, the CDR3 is TGTGCCAGCTCACCAGGCCCAAAAGAGACCCAGTACTTC.

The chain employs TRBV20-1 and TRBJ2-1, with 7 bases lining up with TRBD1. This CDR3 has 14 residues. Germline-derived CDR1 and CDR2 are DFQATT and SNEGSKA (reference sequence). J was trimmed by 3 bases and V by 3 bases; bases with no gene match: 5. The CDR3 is CSASLGQIYNEQFF. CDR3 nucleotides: TGCAGTGCTAGTCTGGGACAGATCTACAATGAGCAGTTCTTC.

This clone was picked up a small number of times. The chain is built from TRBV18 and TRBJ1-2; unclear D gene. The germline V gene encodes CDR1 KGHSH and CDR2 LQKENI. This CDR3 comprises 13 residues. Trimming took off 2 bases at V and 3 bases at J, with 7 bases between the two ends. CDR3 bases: TGTGCCAGCTCACCATCTGAAGACTATGGCTACACCTTC. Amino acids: CASSPSEDYGYTF.

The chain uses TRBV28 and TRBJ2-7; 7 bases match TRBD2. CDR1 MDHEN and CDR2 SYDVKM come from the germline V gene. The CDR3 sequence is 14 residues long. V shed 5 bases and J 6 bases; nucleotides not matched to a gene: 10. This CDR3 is CASSVGTTLGEQYF. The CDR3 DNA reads TGTGCCAGCAGTGTCGGGACTACTTTGGGCGAGCAGTACTTC. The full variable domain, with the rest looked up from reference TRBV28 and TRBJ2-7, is DVKVTQSSRYLVKRTGEKVFLECVQDMDHENMFWYRQDPGLGLRLIYFSYDVKMKEKGDIPEGYSVSREKKERFSLILESASTNQTSMYLCASSVGTTLGEQYFGPGTRLTVT.

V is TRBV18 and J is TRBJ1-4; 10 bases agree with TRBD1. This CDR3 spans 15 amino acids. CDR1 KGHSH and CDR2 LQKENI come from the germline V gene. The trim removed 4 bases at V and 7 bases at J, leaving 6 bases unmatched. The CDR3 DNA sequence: TGTGCCAGCTCACAAGGGACAGGGGATTCTGAAAAACTGTTTTTT. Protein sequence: CASSQGTGDSEKLFF.

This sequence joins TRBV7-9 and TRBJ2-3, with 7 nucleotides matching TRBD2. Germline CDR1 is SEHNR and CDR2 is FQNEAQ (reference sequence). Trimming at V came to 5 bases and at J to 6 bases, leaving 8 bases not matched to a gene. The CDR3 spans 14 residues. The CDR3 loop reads CASSPGLVSDTQYF. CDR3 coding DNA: TGTGCCAGCAGCCCCGGACTAGTGTCGGATACGCAGTATTTT.

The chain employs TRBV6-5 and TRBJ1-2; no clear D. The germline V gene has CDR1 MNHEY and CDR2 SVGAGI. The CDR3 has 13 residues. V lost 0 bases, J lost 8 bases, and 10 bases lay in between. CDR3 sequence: CASSYSTGRGYTF. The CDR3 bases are TGTGCCAGCAGTTACTCGACGGGTAGAGGCTACACCTTC.

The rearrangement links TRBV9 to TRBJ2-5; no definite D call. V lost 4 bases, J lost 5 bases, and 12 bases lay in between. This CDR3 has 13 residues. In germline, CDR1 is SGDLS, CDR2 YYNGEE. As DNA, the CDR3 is TGTGCCAGCAGCACCCCTCTCGGGGAGACCCAGTACTTC. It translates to CASSTPLGETQYF.

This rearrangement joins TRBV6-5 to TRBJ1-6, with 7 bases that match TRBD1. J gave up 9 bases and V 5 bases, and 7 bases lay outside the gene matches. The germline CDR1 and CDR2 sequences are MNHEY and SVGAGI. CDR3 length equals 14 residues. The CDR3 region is CASSLVQGGSPLHF. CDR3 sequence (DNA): TGTGCCAGCAGTCTCGTCCAGGGGGGTTCACCCCTCCACTTT.

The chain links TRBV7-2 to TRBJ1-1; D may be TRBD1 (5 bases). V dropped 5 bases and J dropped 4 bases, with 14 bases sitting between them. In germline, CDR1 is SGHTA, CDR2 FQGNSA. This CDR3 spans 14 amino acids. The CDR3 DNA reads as TGTGCCAGCAGCCTCCCGCCAGGGTTCACTGAAGCTTTCTTT. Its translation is CASSLPPGFTEAFF. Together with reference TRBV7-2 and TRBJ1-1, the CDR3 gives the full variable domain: GAGVSQSPSNKVTEKGKDVELRCDPISGHTALYWYRQSLGQGLEFLIYFQGNSAPDKSGLPSDRFSAERTGGSVSTLTIQRTQQEDSAVYLCASSLPPGFTEAFFGQGTRLTVV.

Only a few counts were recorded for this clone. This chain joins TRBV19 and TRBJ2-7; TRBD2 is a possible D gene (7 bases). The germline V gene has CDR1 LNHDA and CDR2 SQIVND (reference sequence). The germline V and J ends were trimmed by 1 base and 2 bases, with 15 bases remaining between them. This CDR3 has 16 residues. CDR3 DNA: TGTGCCAGTAGTATAGGGTCGGGGGGCCCCACCTACGAGCAGTACTTC. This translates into CASSIGSGGPTYEQYF.

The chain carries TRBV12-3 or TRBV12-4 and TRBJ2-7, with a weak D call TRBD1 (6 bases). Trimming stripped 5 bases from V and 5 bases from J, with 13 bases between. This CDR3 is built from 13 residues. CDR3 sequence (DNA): TGTGCCAGCAGTCGGGACATTGTCGACGAGCAGTACTTC. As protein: CASSRDIVDEQYF.

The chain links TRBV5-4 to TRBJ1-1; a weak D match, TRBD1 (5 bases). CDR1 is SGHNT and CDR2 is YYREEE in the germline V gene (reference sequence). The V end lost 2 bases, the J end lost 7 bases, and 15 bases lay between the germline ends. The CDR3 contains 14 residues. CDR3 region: CASSFWGGSGEAFF. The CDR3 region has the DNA TGTGCCAGCAGCTTTTGGGGCGGGTCGGGTGAAGCTTTCTTT.

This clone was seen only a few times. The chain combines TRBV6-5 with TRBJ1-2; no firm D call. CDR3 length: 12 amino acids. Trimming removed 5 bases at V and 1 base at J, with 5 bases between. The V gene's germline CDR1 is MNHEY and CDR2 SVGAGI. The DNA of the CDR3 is TGTGCCAGCAGTACAGTTAACTATGGCTACACCTTC. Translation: CASSTVNYGYTF.

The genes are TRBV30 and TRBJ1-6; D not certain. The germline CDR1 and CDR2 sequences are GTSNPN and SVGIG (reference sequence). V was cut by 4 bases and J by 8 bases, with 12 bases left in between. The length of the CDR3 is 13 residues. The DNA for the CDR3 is TGTGCCTGGATGCGGGTACGCGATTCACCCCTCCACTTT. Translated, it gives CAWMRVRDSPLHF.

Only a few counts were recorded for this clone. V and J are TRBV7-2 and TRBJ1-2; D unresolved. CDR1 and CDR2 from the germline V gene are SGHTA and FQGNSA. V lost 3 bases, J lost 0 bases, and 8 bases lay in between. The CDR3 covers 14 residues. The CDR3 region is CASSLVGANYGYTF. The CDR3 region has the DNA TGTGCCAGCAGCTTGGTCGGAGCTAACTATGGCTACACCTTC.

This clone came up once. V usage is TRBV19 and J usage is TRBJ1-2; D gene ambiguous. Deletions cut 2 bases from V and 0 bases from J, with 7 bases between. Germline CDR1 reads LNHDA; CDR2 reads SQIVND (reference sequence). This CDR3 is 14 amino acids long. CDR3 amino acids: CASSIRSANYGYTF. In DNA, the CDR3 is TGTGCCAGTAGTATAAGGTCGGCTAACTATGGCTACACCTTC. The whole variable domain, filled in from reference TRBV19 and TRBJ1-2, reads DGGITQSPKYLFRKEGQNVTLSCEQNLNHDAMYWYRQDPGQGLRLIYYSQIVNDFQKGDIAEGYSVSREKKESFPLTVTSAQKNPTAFYLCASSIRSANYGYTFGSGTRLTVV.

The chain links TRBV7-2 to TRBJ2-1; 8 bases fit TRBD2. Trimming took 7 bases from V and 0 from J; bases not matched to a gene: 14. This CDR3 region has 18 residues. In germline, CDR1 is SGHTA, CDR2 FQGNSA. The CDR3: CASTIRNGGVGSYNEQFF. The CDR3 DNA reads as TGTGCCAGCACCATAAGGAACGGGGGGGTCGGCTCCTACAATGAGCAGTTCTTC.

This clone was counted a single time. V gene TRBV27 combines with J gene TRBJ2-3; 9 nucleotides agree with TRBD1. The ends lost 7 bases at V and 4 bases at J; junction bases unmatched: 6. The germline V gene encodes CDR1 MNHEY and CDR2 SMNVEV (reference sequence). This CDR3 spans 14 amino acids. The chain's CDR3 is CASKEGQGPDTQYF. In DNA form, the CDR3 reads TGTGCCAGCAAGGAGGGACAGGGCCCAGATACGCAGTATTTT.

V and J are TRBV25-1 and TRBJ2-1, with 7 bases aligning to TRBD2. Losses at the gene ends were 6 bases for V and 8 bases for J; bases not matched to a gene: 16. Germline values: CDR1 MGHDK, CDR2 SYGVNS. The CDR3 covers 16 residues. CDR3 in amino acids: CASSPRASGGWDEQFF. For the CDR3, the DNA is TGTGCCAGCAGCCCCCGGGCTAGCGGAGGTTGGGATGAGCAGTTCTTC.

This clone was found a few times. This CDR3 is CASTPRLTGELFF. CDR3 in DNA: TGTGCCAGCACCCCCAGGTTAACCGGGGAGCTGTTTTTT. This chain links TRBV5-6 with TRBJ2-2; D is unclear. This CDR3 comprises 13 residues. CDR1 and CDR2 from the germline V gene are SGHDT and YYEEEE. Deletions cut 6 bases from V and 5 bases from J, with 11 bases between.